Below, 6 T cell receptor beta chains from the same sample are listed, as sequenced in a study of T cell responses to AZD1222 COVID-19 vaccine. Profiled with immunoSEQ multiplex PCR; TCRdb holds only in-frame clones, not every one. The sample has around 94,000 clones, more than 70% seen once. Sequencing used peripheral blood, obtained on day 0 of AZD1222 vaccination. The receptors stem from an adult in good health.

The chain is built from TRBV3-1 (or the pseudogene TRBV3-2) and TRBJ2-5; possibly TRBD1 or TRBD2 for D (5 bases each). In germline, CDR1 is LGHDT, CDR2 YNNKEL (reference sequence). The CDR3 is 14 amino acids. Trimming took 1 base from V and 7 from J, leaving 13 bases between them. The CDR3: CASSQVGRKGTQYF. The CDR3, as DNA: TGTGCCAGCAGCCAAGTGGGACGAAAAGGGACCCAGTACTTC.

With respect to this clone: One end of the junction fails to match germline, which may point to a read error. This CDR3 is CASSLGTGDEQFF. CDR3 in DNA: TGTGCCAGCAGCTTAGGGACAGGCGATGAGCAGTTCTTC. J is TRBJ2-1 and V is TRBV12-3 or TRBV12-4; 8 nucleotides align to TRBD1. The CDR3 totals 13 residues.

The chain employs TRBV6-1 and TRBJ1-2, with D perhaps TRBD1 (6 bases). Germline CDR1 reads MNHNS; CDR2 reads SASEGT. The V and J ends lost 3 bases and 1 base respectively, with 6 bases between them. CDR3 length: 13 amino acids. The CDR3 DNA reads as TGTGCCAGCAGTGACAGGGGTAACTATGGCTACACCTTC. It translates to CASSDRGNYGYTF.

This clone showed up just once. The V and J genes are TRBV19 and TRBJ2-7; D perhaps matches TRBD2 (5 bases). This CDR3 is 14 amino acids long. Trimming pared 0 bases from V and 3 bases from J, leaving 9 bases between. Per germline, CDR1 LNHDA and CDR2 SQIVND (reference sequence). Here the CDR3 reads CASSIDRGGYEQYF. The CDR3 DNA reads TGTGCCAGTAGTATAGATCGGGGTGGCTACGAGCAGTACTTC.

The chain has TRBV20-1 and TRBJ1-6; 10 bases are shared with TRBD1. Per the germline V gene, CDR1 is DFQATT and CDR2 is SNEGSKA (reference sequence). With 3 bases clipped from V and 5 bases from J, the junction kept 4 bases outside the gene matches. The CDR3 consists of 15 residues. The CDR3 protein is CSASRQGADNSPLHF. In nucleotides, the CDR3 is TGCAGTGCTAGTAGACAGGGGGCCGATAATTCACCCCTCCACTTT.

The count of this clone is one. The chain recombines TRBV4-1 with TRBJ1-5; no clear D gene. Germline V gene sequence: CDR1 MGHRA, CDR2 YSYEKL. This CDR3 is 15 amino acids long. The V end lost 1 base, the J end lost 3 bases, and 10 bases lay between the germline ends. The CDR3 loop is CASSQGPGYNQPQHF. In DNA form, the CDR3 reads TGCGCCAGCAGCCAAGGGCCAGGTTACAATCAGCCCCAGCATTTT.